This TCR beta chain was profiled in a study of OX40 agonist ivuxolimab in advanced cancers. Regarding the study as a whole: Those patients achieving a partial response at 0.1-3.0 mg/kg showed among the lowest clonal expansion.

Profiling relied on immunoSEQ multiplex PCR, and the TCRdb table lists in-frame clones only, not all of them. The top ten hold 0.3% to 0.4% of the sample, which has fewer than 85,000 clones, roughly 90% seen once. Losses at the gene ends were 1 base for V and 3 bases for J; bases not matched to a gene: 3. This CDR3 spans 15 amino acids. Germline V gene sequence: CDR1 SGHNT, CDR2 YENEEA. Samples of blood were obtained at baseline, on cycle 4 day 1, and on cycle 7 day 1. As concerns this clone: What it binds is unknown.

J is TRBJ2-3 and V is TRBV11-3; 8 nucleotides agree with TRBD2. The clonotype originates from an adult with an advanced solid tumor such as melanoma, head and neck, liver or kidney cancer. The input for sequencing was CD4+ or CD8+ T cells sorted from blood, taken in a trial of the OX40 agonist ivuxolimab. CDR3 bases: TGTGCCAGCAGCTTAGCACTAGCGGAGACAGATACGCAGTATTTT. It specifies CASSLALAETDTQYF.